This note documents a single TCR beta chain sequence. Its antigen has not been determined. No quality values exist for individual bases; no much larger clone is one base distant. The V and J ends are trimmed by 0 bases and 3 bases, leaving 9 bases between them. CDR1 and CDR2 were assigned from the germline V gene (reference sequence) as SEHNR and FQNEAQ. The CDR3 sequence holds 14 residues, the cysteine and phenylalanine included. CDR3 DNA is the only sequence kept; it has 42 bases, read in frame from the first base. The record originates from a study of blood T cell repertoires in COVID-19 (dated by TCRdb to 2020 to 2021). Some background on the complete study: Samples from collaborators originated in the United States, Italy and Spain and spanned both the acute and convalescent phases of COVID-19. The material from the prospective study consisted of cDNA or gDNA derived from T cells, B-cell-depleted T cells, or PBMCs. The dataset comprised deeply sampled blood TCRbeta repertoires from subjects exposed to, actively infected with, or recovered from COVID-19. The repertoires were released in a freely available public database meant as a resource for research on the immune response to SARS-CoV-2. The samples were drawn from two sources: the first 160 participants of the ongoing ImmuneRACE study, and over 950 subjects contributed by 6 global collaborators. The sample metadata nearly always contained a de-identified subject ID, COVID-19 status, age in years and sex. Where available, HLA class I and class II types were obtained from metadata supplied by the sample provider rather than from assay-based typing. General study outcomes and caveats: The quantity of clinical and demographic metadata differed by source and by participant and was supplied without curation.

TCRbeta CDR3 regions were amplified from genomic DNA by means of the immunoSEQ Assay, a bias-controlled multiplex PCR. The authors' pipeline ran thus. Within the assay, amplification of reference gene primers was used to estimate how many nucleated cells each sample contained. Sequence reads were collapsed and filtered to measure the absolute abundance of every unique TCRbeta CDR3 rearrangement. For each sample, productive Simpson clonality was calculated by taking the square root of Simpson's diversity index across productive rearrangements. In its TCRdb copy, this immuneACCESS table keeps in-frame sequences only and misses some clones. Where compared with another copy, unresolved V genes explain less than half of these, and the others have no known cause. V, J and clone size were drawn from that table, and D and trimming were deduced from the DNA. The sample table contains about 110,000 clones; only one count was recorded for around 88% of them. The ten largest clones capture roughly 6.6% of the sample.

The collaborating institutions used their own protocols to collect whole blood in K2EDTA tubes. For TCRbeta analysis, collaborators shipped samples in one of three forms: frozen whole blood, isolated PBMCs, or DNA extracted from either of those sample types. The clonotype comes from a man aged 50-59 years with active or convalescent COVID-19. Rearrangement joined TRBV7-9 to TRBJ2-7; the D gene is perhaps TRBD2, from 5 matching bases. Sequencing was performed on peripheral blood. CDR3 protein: CASSLAERDYEQYF. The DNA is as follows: TGTGCCAGCAGCTTAGCCGAGAGGGACTACGAGCAGTACTTC.